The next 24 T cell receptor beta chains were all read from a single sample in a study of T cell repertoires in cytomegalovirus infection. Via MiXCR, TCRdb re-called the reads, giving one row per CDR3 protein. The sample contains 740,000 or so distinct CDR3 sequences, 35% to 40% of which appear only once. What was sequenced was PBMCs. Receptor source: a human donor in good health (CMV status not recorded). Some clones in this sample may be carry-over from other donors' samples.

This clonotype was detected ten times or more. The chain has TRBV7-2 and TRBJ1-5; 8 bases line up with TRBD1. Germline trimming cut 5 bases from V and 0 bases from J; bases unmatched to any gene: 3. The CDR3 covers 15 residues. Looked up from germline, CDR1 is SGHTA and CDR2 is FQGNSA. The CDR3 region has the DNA TGTGCCAGCAGCGCGGGACAGGCTAGCAATCAGCCCCAGCATTTT. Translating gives CASSAGQASNQPQHF.

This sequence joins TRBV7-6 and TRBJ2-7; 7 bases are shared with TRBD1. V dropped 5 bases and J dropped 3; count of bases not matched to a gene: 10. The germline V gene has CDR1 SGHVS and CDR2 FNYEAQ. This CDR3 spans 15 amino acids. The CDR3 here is CASSPRDSQHYEQYF. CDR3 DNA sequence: TGTGCCAGCAGCCCCCGGGACAGCCAGCACTACGAGCAGTACTTC.

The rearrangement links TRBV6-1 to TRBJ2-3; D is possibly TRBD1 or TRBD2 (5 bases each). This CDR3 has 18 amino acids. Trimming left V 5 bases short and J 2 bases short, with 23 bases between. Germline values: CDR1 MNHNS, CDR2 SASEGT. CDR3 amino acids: CASSFPGPRTVPTDTQYF. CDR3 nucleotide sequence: TGTGCCAGCAGTTTTCCGGGACCACGCACCGTCCCCACAGATACGCAGTATTTT.

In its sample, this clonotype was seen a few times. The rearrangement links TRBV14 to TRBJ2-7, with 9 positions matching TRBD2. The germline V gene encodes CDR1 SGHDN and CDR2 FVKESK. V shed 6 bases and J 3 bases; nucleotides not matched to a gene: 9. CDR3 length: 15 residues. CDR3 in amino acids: CASSLSGSPVYEQYF. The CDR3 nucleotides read TGTGCCAGCAGTCTTAGCGGGAGTCCCGTCTACGAGCAGTACTTC.

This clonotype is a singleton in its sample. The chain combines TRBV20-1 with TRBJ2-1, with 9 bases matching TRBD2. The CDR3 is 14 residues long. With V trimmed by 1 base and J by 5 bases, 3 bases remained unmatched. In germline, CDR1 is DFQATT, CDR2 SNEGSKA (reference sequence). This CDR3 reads CSARGTSDNNEQFF. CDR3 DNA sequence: TGCAGTGCTAGAGGGACTAGCGATAACAATGAGCAGTTCTTC.

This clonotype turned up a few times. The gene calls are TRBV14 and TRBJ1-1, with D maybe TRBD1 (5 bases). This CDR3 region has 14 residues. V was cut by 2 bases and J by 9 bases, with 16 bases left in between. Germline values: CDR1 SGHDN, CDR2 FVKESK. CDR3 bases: TGTGCCAGCAGCCAATCCGGGACGTACCTTCAAGCTTTCTTT. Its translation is CASSQSGTYLQAFF.

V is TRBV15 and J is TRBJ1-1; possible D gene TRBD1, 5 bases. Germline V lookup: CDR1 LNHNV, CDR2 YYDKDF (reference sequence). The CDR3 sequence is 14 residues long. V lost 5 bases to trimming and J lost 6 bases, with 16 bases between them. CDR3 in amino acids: CATSLPSVGAEAFF. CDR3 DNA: TGTGCCACCAGCCTCCCCTCCGTAGGGGCTGAAGCTTTCTTT.

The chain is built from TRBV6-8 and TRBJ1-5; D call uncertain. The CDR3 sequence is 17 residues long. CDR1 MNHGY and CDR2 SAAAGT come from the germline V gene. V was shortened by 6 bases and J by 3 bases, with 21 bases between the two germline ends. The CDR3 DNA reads TGTGCCAGCAGCCTAATCCCCCCTACTGCCCTCAATCAGCCCCAGCATTTT. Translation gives CASSLIPPTALNQPQHF.

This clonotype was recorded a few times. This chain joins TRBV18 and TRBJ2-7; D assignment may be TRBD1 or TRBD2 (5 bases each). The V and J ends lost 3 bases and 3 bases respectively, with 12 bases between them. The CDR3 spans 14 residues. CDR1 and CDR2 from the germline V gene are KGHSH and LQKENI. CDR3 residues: CASSPGTDRYEQYF. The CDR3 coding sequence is TGTGCCAGCTCACCCGGGACGGATCGCTACGAGCAGTACTTC.

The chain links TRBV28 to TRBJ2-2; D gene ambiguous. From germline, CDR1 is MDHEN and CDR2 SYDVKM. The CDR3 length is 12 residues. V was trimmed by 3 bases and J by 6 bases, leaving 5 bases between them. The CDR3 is CASSFSSGELFF. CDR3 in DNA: TGTGCCAGCAGTTTTTCTTCCGGGGAGCTGTTTTTT.

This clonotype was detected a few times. CDR3 region: CASSGQQAYNEQFF. The DNA for the CDR3 is TGCGCCAGCAGCGGACAACAAGCCTACAATGAGCAGTTCTTC. This chain connects TRBV4-1 to TRBJ2-1; weak D call: TRBD1 (5 bases). The CDR3 is 14 residues long. V dropped 5 bases and J dropped 2 bases, with 10 bases sitting between them. CDR1 is MGHRA, CDR2 YSYEKL, per germline.

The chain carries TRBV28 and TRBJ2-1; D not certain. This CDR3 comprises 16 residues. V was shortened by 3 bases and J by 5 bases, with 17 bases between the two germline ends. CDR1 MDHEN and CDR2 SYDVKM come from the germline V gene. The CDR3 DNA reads TGTGCCAGCAGTTTTACCCCCTCCGTAGGGCACAATGAGCAGTTCTTC. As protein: CASSFTPSVGHNEQFF.

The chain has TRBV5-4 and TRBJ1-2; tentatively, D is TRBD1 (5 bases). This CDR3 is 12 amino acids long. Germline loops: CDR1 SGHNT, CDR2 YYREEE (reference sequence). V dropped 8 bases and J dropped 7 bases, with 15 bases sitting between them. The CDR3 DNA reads TGTGCCAGGAGACTAGGGGTCGGTGGCTACACCTTC. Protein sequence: CARRLGVGGYTF.

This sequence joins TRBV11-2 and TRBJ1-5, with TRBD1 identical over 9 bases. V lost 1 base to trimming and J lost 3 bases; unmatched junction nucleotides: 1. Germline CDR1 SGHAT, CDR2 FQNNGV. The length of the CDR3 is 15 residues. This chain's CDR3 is CASSLGDRANQPQHF. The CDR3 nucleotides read TGTGCCAGCAGCTTAGGGGACAGGGCCAATCAGCCCCAGCATTTT.

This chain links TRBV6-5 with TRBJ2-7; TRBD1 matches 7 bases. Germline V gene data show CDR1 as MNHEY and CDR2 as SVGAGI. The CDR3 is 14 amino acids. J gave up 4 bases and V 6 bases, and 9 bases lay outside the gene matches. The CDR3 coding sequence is TGTGCCAGCAGCCTCTACAGGGGTGGGTACGAGCAGTACTTC. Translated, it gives CASSLYRGGYEQYF.

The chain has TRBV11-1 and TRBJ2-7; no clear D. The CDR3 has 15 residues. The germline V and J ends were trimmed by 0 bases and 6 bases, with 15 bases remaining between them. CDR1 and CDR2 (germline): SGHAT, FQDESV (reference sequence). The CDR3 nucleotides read TGTGCCAGCAGCTTAGCGCGTGGGTCGAAAGGCGAGCAGTACTTC. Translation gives CASSLARGSKGEQYF.

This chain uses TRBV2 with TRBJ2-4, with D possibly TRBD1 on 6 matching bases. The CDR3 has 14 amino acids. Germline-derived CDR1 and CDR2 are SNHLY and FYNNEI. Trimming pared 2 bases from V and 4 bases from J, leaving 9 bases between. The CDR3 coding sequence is TGTGCCAGCAGTGAACGCCAGGGGAAAAACATTCAGTACTTC. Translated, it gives CASSERQGKNIQYF.

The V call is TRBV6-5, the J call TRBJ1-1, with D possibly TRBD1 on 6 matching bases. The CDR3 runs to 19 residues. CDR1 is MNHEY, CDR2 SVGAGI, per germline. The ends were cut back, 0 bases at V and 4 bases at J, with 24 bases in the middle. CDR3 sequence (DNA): TGTGCCAGCAGTTACTCGAAAGGAAGTGGGGGCCTTCGGGGCACTGAAGCTTTCTTT. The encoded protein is CASSYSKGSGGLRGTEAFF.

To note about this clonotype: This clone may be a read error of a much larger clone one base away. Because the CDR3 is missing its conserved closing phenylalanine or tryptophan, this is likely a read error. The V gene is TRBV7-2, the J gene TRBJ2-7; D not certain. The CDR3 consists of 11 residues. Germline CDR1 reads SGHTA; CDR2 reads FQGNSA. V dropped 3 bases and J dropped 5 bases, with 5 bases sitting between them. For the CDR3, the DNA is TGTGCCAGCAGCTTGCCCCACGAGCAGTACTCC. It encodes CASSLPHEQYS.

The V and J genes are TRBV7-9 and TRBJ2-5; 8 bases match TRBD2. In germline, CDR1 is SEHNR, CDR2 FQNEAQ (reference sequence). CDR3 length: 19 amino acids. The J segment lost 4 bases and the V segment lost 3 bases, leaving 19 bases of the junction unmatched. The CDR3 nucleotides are TGTGCCAGCAGCTTTGGATTGCGGGGGGTGGGGGATAATCGAGAGACCCAGTACTTC. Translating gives CASSFGLRGVGDNRETQYF. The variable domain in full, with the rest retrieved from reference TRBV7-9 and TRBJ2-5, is DTGVSQNPRHKITKRGQNVTFRCDPISEHNRLYWYRQTLGQGPEFLTYFQNEAQLEKSRLLSDRFSAERPKGSFSTLEIQRTEQGDSAMYLCASSFGLRGVGDNRETQYFGPGTRLLVL.

The CDR3 region is CASSRPGQTYEQYF. CDR3 sequence (DNA): TGTGCCAGCAGCAGACCGGGACAGACCTACGAGCAGTACTTC. The gene calls are TRBV7-8 and TRBJ2-7; the match to TRBD1 covers 7 bases. J gave up 2 bases and V 5 bases, and 6 bases lay outside the gene matches. This CDR3 has 14 residues. Looked up from germline, CDR1 is SGHVS and CDR2 is FQNEAQ.

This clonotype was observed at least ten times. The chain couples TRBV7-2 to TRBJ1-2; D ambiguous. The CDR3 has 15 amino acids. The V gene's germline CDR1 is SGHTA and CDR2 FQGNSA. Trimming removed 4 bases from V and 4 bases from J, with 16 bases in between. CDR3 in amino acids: CASSSPQGGSYGYTF. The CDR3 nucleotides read TGTGCCAGCAGCTCACCGCAAGGCGGCAGCTATGGCTACACCTTC. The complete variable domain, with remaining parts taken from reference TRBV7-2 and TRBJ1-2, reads GAGVSQSPSNKVTEKGKDVELRCDPISGHTALYWYRQSLGQGLEFLIYFQGNSAPDKSGLPSDRFSAERTGGSVSTLTIQRTQQEDSAVYLCASSSPQGGSYGYTFGSGTRLTVV.

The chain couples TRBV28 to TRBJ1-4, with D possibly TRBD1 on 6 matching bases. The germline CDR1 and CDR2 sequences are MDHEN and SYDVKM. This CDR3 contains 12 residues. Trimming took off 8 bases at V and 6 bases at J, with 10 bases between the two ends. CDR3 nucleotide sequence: TGTGCCAGCGGCCGGACAGATGAAAAACTGTTTTTT. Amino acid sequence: CASGRTDEKLFF.

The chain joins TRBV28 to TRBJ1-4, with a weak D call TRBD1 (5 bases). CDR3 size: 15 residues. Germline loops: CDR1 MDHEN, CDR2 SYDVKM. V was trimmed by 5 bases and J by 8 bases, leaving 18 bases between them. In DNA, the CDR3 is TGTGCCAGCAGTCCTCCGGGACTCAGACAAGAAAAACTGTTTTTT. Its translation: CASSPPGLRQEKLFF. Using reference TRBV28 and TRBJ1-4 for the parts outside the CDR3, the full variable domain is DVKVTQSSRYLVKRTGEKVFLECVQDMDHENMFWYRQDPGLGLRLIYFSYDVKMKEKGDIPEGYSVSREKKERFSLILESASTNQTSMYLCASSPPGLRQEKLFFGSGTQLSVL.